Sequencing of this T cell receptor (beta chain) was carried out in a study of blood T cell repertoires in COVID-19. Comment on this clone: The junction and the germline gene differ at one end; a read error may be behind it.

CDR1 is LNHNV and CDR2 is YYDKDF in the germline V gene (reference sequence). The CDR3 is made up of 16 amino acids. In the original analysis: Amplification from reference gene primers served as the basis for estimated nucleated cell counts. Assay used: immunoSEQ multiplex PCR; TCRdb lists only in-frame clones, some missing. That table is the source of V, J and clone size, and D and trimming were worked out from the DNA. The sample has about 190,000 clones; more than 70% are singletons. This sequence originates from a woman between 40 and 50 years old who had recovered from COVID-19. Sequenced: peripheral blood. The rearrangement uses TRBV15 and TRBJ1-4; weak D call: TRBD1 (6 bases). The CDR3 DNA follows: TGTGCCACCAGCCGAGAAGGGGGGGTAACTAATGAAAAACTGTTTTTT. Translated: CATSREGGVTNEKLFF.